Detailed here is one T cell receptor (beta chain). This entry comes from a study of T cells in Graves' hyperthyroidism and ophthalmopathy. Template material for amplifying TCR beta CDR3 regions consisted of RNA transcripts. TCR CDR3 underwent first-round RT-PCR with the HTBI primer set. A single record per CDR3 protein comes from TCRdb applying MiXCR to the multiplex PCR reads. The sample holds 500,000 to 600,000 distinct CDR3 sequences, 20% seen once. CDR1 MNHEY and CDR2 SMNVEV come from the germline V gene (reference sequence). The CDR3 runs to 14 residues. J gave up 5 bases and V 7 bases, and 10 bases lay outside the gene matches. Researchers barred patients who had uncontrolled infection, other autoimmune disease, pregnancy or lactation. From under 12 ml of fresh peripheral blood, PBMCs were isolated.

The receptor was derived from a man in his forties with Graves' ophthalmopathy. The V call is TRBV27, the J call TRBJ2-7; TRBD2 agrees at 8 bases. What was sequenced was blood. The CDR3 is CASTPGTRTHEQYF. Written as DNA, the CDR3 is TGTGCCAGCACCCCTGGGACTAGAACCCACGAGCAGTACTTC.